One and the same sample provided the 31 T cell receptor beta chains below, sequenced in a study of cytomegalovirus exposure and HLA in healthy donors. PCR employed 60 Vbeta and 13 Jbeta primers. Data came from immunoSEQ multiplex PCR; TCRdb stores just in-frame clones and leaves some out. Of some 97,000 clones listed, around 80% are singletons. Sequencing was performed on PBMCs. The origin of the receptors is a woman in her forties or fifties in good health and CMV-seropositive.

The chain combines TRBV28 with TRBJ1-2; 7 positions agree with TRBD1. The germline V gene has CDR1 MDHEN and CDR2 SYDVKM. V shed 8 bases and J 5 bases; nucleotides not matched to a gene: 8. The CDR3 is made up of 13 amino acids. CDR3 nucleotides: TGTGCCAGCCGGGACAGAGATTCTTATGGCTACACCTTC. This sequence encodes CASRDRDSYGYTF.

The rearrangement links TRBV5-4 to TRBJ2-5; 9 nucleotides agree with TRBD2. The CDR3 loop spans 16 amino acids. Trimming removed 0 bases from V and 4 bases from J; junction bases left unmatched: 7. Germline CDR1 SGHNT, CDR2 YYREEE (reference sequence). The CDR3 loop reads CASSLGSGGSLETQYF. The CDR3 coding sequence is TGTGCCAGCAGCTTGGGGAGCGGGGGGTCGTTAGAGACCCAGTACTTC.

The rearrangement links TRBV9 to TRBJ2-2; 8 nucleotides match TRBD1. The germline V gene has CDR1 SGDLS and CDR2 YYNGEE. With 2 bases clipped from V and 3 bases from J, the junction kept 3 bases outside the gene matches. The CDR3 runs 15 residues. Here the CDR3 reads CASSVTGGDTGELFF. For the CDR3, the DNA is TGTGCCAGCAGCGTTACAGGGGGTGACACCGGGGAGCTGTTTTTT.

The rearrangement links TRBV5-4 to TRBJ2-7; D unresolved. The CDR3 runs to 12 residues. V lost 0 bases, J lost 6 bases, and 7 bases lay in between. Looked up from germline, CDR1 is SGHNT and CDR2 is YYREEE (reference sequence). The CDR3 region is CASSLAGFEQYF. CDR3 nucleotides: TGTGCCAGCAGCTTGGCGGGTTTCGAGCAGTACTTC.

This clone was recorded once. The genes are TRBV7-6 and TRBJ2-7; 8 bases map to TRBD1. Per germline, CDR1 SGHVS and CDR2 FNYEAQ. J lost 5 bases, V lost 5 bases, and 14 bases had no gene match. The CDR3 runs 16 residues. As DNA, the CDR3 is TGTGCCAGCAGCCCAGAGGCAGGGGGCTATGTAAACGAGCAGTACTTC. Protein: CASSPEAGGYVNEQYF.

This clone has just one count. The chain carries TRBV5-1 and TRBJ1-1; D is unclear. This CDR3 comprises 11 residues. Germline loops: CDR1 SGHRS, CDR2 YFSETQ. Trimming shortened V by 0 bases and J by 8 bases, and 5 bases separated the two germline ends. The CDR3 sequence: CASSLVGEAFF. The CDR3 coding sequence is TGCGCCAGCAGCTTGGTCGGGGAAGCTTTCTTT.

V and J are TRBV5-1 and TRBJ2-7; TRBD1 matches at 10 bases. The CDR3 consists of 12 residues. Germline CDR1 and CDR2: SGHRS and YFSETQ. With 0 bases clipped from V and 10 bases from J, the junction kept 1 base outside the gene matches. CDR3 in DNA: TGCGCCAGCAGCTTGGGGACAGGGGGTCAGTACTTC. It encodes CASSLGTGGQYF. Together with reference TRBV5-1 and TRBJ2-7, the CDR3 gives the full variable domain: KAGVTQTPRYLIKTRGQQVTLSCSPISGHRSVSWYQQTPGQGLQFLFEYFSETQRNKGNFPGRFSGRQFSNSRSEMNVSTLELGDSALYLCASSLGTGGQYFGPGTRLTVT.

The CDR3: CASSMTGGMAPNYGYTF. In DNA, the CDR3 is TGTGCCAGTAGTATGACAGGGGGCATGGCTCCTAACTATGGCTACACCTTC. J is TRBJ1-2 and V is TRBV19, with TRBD1 matching over 10 bases. This CDR3 has 17 amino acids. The ends lost 3 bases at V and 0 bases at J; junction bases unmatched: 7. Per the germline V gene, CDR1 is LNHDA and CDR2 is SQIVND (reference sequence).

Turning to this clone: Its ends do not fully match the called genes, so a read error is possible. The chain is built from TRBV11-1 and TRBJ2-5; the D is unclear. CDR1 and CDR2 from the germline V gene are SGHAT and FQDESV (reference sequence). This CDR3 contains 12 residues. In DNA, the CDR3 is TGTGCCAGCAGCTTAGCGCGAGAGGCCCAGTACTTC. Its translation: CASSLAREAQYF.

V usage is TRBV7-3 and J usage is TRBJ2-1; the D is unclear. Trimming cost V 3 bases and J 3 bases, with 12 bases left between them. CDR1 and CDR2 from the germline V gene are SGHTA and FQGTGA. The CDR3 loop spans 15 amino acids. Written as DNA, the CDR3 is TGTGCCAGCAGCTTGGGCTACACCGGCTACAATGAGCAGTTCTTC. Residues: CASSLGYTGYNEQFF.

A word on this clone: The same CDR3 is also encoded by other DNA sequences in this sample. The genes are TRBV2 and TRBJ2-7; D perhaps matches TRBD1 (6 bases). The V gene's germline CDR1 is SNHLY and CDR2 FYNNEI. There are 12 residues in the CDR3. Trimming removed 3 bases at V and 5 bases at J, with 8 bases between. The CDR3 DNA follows: TGTGCCAGCAGTGACAGGGGCCACGAGCAGTACTTC. As protein: CASSDRGHEQYF.

This chain joins TRBV7-3 and TRBJ2-1; 8 positions match TRBD2. The V segment lost 5 bases and the J segment 2 bases; nucleotides outside the gene matches: 2. This CDR3 spans 14 amino acids. Germline CDR1 reads SGHTA; CDR2 reads FQGTGA. CDR3 in amino acids: CASSRSGAYNEQFF. DNA for the CDR3: TGTGCCAGCAGCCGTAGCGGGGCCTACAATGAGCAGTTCTTC.

V gene TRBV7-3 combines with J gene TRBJ1-1; D may be TRBD1 (6 bases). With 4 bases removed from V and 1 base from J, the gap between germline ends came to 10 bases. This CDR3 is 14 amino acids long. Germline V gene sequence: CDR1 SGHTA, CDR2 FQGTGA. The CDR3 coding sequence is TGTGCCAGCAGCTCACAGGGAACGAACACTGAAGCTTTCTTT. Translation: CASSSQGTNTEAFF.

The chain uses TRBV6-5 and TRBJ2-5; 7 bases match TRBD2. Per the germline V gene, CDR1 is MNHEY and CDR2 is SVGAGI. There are 16 residues in the CDR3. After removal of 0 bases from V and 5 bases from J, the junction contained 9 bases not matched to a gene. The CDR3, as DNA: TGTGCCAGCAGTTACTCTGGCCTGGCGGGAGTTGAGACCCAGTACTTC. It specifies CASSYSGLAGVETQYF.

The V and J genes are TRBV15 and TRBJ2-6, with 8 bases aligning to TRBD1. Trimming cost V 1 base and J 0 bases; bases outside gene matches: 8. Germline V gene lookup returns CDR1 LNHNV and CDR2 YYDKDF (reference sequence). The CDR3 is made up of 19 amino acids. For the CDR3, the DNA is TGTGCCACCAGCAGAGGTGGACAGGGCCCTTTCTCTGGGGCCAACGTCCTGACTTTC. It specifies CATSRGGQGPFSGANVLTF.

The gene calls are TRBV30 and TRBJ2-2; 7 nucleotides align to TRBD1. CDR1 GTSNPN and CDR2 SVGIG come from the germline V gene (reference sequence). This CDR3 is built from 13 residues. Trimming took 2 bases from V and 5 from J; bases not matched to a gene: 2. As DNA, the CDR3 is TGTGCCTGGAGTTACAGGGGAACCGGGGAGCTGTTTTTT. Translated: CAWSYRGTGELFF.

The chain recombines TRBV2 with TRBJ2-1, with 9 bases that match TRBD1. CDR3 length: 13 residues. Germline trimming cut 9 bases from V and 9 bases from J; bases unmatched to any gene: 9. Germline CDR1 is SNHLY and CDR2 is FYNNEI. CDR3 nucleotides: TGTGCCAGTACCGGGACAGGGAGTAGTGAGCAGTTCTTC. It translates to CASTGTGSSEQFF.

The gene calls are TRBV4-1 and TRBJ1-5; no reliable D call. The CDR3 runs to 13 residues. Deletions cut 0 bases from V and 5 bases from J, with 5 bases between. CDR1 is MGHRA, CDR2 YSYEKL, per germline. DNA of the CDR3: TGCGCCAGCAGCCAAGACCTATATCAGCCCCAGCATTTT. Protein product: CASSQDLYQPQHF.

The chain uses TRBV7-9 and TRBJ1-5; a weak D match, TRBD1 (6 bases). There are 15 residues in the CDR3. From germline, CDR1 is SEHNR and CDR2 FQNEAQ (reference sequence). The V and J ends lost 1 base and 2 bases respectively, with 9 bases between them. The CDR3 spells CASSLEGGRNQPQHF. In DNA form, the CDR3 reads TGTGCCAGCAGCTTAGAAGGGGGACGCAATCAGCCCCAGCATTTT.

The chain links TRBV18 to TRBJ1-1; D gene uncertain. V was trimmed by 6 bases and J by 1 base, leaving 12 bases between them. Germline CDR1 KGHSH, CDR2 LQKENI. CDR3 size: 14 residues. The CDR3 is CASSVTAGNTEAFF. CDR3 nucleotide sequence: TGTGCCAGCTCGGTCACAGCGGGGAACACTGAAGCTTTCTTT.

The V gene is TRBV30, the J gene TRBJ2-2, with TRBD2 matching 7 bases. V shed 5 bases and J 0 bases; nucleotides not matched to a gene: 9. The CDR3 is made up of 16 amino acids. Germline CDR1 reads GTSNPN; CDR2 reads SVGIG (reference sequence). The CDR3 region is CAWGGVGSTNTGELFF. The CDR3 bases are TGTGCCTGGGGGGGGGTGGGTAGTACGAACACCGGGGAGCTGTTTTTT.

In this sample, this clone turned up a few times. The chain combines TRBV5-4 with TRBJ2-3; no clear D gene. V was clipped by 2 bases and J by 6 bases, with 7 bases between them. The CDR3 extends over 12 amino acids. Germline lookup yields CDR1 SGHNT and CDR2 YYREEE (reference sequence). The CDR3 sequence is CASSFFLDTQYF. The DNA of the CDR3 is TGTGCCAGCAGCTTCTTCCTGGATACGCAGTATTTT.

This clone was counted a single time. The chain joins TRBV7-6 to TRBJ1-1, with 7 bases matching TRBD1. This CDR3 is 13 amino acids long. CDR1 and CDR2 from the germline V gene are SGHVS and FNYEAQ. V was pared by 1 base and J by 9 bases, with 5 bases of the junction left unmatched. This chain's CDR3 is CASSLGQGIQAFF. DNA of the CDR3: TGTGCCAGCAGCTTAGGACAGGGCATCCAAGCTTTCTTT.

On this clone itself: The sample carries other DNA sequences with the same CDR3. The chain couples TRBV18 to TRBJ1-5, with a tentative D call TRBD1 (5 bases). The CDR3 has 15 residues. Trimming removed 3 bases at V and 2 bases at J, with 11 bases between. Germline V gene sequence: CDR1 KGHSH, CDR2 LQKENI. The chain's CDR3 is CASSPRGDGNQPQHF. The CDR3 DNA reads as TGTGCCAGCTCACCGCGGGGGGATGGCAATCAGCCCCAGCATTTT.

The chain couples TRBV16 to TRBJ1-2; D perhaps matches TRBD1 (5 bases). The V gene's germline CDR1 is KGHSY and CDR2 FQNENV. V lost 7 bases to trimming and J lost 0 bases, with 15 bases between them. This CDR3 is 15 amino acids long. The CDR3 DNA follows: TGTGCCAGCAATTCAAAGGGGCCCACTAACTATGGCTACACCTTC. This translates into CASNSKGPTNYGYTF.

This chain links TRBV7-9 with TRBJ1-4; D gene ambiguous. Trimming cost V 4 bases and J 8 bases, with 17 bases left between them. This CDR3 region has 15 residues. CDR1 is SEHNR, CDR2 FQNEAQ, per germline (reference sequence). Here the CDR3 reads CASSSNPIPGEKLFF. Here the CDR3 DNA reads TGTGCCAGCAGCTCCAATCCCATACCGGGAGAAAAACTGTTTTTT.

This chain uses TRBV7-9 with TRBJ1-1; D uncertain. CDR3 size: 13 residues. The V end was cut by 3 bases, the J end by 11 bases, with 16 bases between. The germline gives CDR1 SEHNR, CDR2 FQNEAQ (reference sequence). As DNA, the CDR3 is TGTGCCAGCAGCTTCGGAGGAACGTTGGAGGCTTTCTTT. Protein product: CASSFGGTLEAFF.

With respect to this clone: A read error may account for a junction end that differs from germline. The rearrangement joins TRBV7-7 to TRBJ2-1, with 8 bases fitting TRBD1. This CDR3 contains 15 residues. Germline V CDR1 and CDR2: SSHAT, FNYEAQ (reference sequence). The CDR3 DNA sequence: TGTGCTAGCAGCTTAACAGGGGGTAGGAGCAATGAGCAGTTCTTC. This sequence encodes CASSLTGGRSNEQFF.

This CDR3 reads CASSVDPGPSTGELFF. CDR3 nucleotide sequence: TGTGCCAGCAGCGTAGATCCAGGGCCCTCCACCGGGGAGCTGTTTTTT. The chain uses TRBV9 and TRBJ2-2, with a tentative D call TRBD1 (5 bases). The CDR3 runs 16 residues. Trimming took off 0 bases at V and 4 bases at J, with 13 bases between the two ends. Germline CDR1 reads SGDLS; CDR2 reads YYNGEE.

This clone appeared a single time. J is TRBJ2-7 and V is TRBV7-9; 13 nucleotides align to TRBD2. CDR3 length: 17 residues. V shed 5 bases and J 3 bases; nucleotides not matched to a gene: 10. The V gene's germline CDR1 is SEHNR and CDR2 FQNEAQ (reference sequence). CDR3 sequence (DNA): TGTGCCAGCAGCCCGACTAGCGGGAGGCCGGACCACTACGAGCAGTACTTC. Translation gives CASSPTSGRPDHYEQYF.

This clone was seen a handful of times. This chain uses TRBV4-1 with TRBJ1-1; D remains unclear. CDR1 is MGHRA and CDR2 is YSYEKL in the germline V gene. The CDR3 is 15 amino acids. Trimming removed 0 bases at V and 1 base at J, with 9 bases between. CDR3 region: CASSQDLSGNTEAFF. The DNA for the CDR3 is TGCGCCAGCAGCCAAGACCTCAGTGGGAACACTGAAGCTTTCTTT.